A selection of T cell receptor beta chains follows, all from one sample in a study of blood T cell repertoires in COVID-19. TCRdb keeps only in-frame clones here, not all; method: immunoSEQ multiplex PCR. The data show approximately 440,000 clones, with about 90% seen just once and more than 0.55% held by the top ten. Sequences were obtained from PBMCs or T cells enriched from blood (not recorded which). The receptors originated from a man between 18 and 29 years old who had recovered from COVID-19. CDR3s include the opening cysteine and the closing phenylalanine or tryptophan. A D gene is named only where the DNA matches it firmly. Only part of the rows carry a size: once, few, many, or a class if the clone is expanded.

>-|TRBV6-5|TRBJ1-2|-
CASSDSWDILSGYTF
TGTGCCAGTTCCGACTCCTGGGACATCCTTTCTGGCTACACCTTC
>-|TRBV28|TRBJ2-1|once
CASRSAYNEQFF
TGTGCCAGCAGGTCGGCCTACAATGAGCAGTTCTTC
>-|TRBV5-1|TRBJ2-1|-
CASSLARGEQFF
TGCGCCAGCAGCTTGGCTCGCGGTGAGCAGTTCTTC
>TRBD2|TRBV9|TRBJ2-3|-
CASSSSGGFTDTQYF
TGTGCCAGCTCTTCTAGCGGAGGGTTCACAGATACGCAGTATTTT
>-|TRBV30|TRBJ2-1|once
CAWSVLRDFFF
TGTGCCTGGAGTGTACTACGGGATTTTTTCTTC
>-|TRBV9|TRBJ1-6|-
CASSVGGGATSPLHF
TGTGCCAGCAGCGTAGGAGGGGGGGCGACTTCACCCCTCCACTTT
>TRBD2|TRBV6-5|TRBJ2-3|-
CASSYLLAASTDTQYF
TGTGCCAGCAGTTACTTACTAGCGGCTAGCACAGATACGCAGTATTTT
>-|TRBV19|TRBJ1-3|-
CASSTGRGNTIYF
TGTGCCAGTAGTACAGGGCGTGGAAACACCATATATTTT
>-|TRBV9|TRBJ2-2|-
CASSPVIFGELFF
TGTGCCAGCAGCCCCGTTATCTTCGGGGAGCTGTTTTTT
>TRBD1|TRBV7-9|TRBJ2-5|-
CASRSGQGETQYF
TGTGCCAGCAGGAGTGGACAGGGAGAGACCCAGTACTTC
>-|TRBV12-3/TRBV12-4|TRBJ2-1|-
CASSLGPDGKFF
TGTGCCAGCAGTTTGGGGCCCGACGGAAAGTTCTTC
>-|TRBV5-1|TRBJ1-2|-
CASSLGGDYGYTF
TGCGCCAGCAGCTTAGGCGGCGACTATGGCTACACCTTC
>-|TRBV7-9|TRBJ1-3|once
CASNELIDRSGNTIYF
TGTGCCAGCAACGAGCTTATCGACAGATCTGGAAACACCATATATTTT
>-|TRBV27|TRBJ1-2|-
CASSPTGLLFHYGYTF
TGTGCCAGCAGTCCGACGGGACTCCTGTTCCACTATGGCTACACCTTC
>-|TRBV19|TRBJ1-5|once
CASSIVSGYSNQPQHF
TGTGCCAGTAGTATAGTCTCAGGGTATAGCAATCAGCCCCAGCATTTT
>TRBD2|TRBV4-2|TRBJ2-1|-
CASSQVLNQTSGGNEQFF
TGTGCCAGCAGCCAAGTTTTAAATCAGACTAGCGGGGGGAATGAGCAGTTCTTC
>-|TRBV14|TRBJ2-2|-
CASSQDSLGSSTGELFF
TGTGCCAGCAGCCAAGATTCTCTAGGATCAAGCACCGGGGAGCTGTTTTTT